Listed here are 19 T cell receptor beta chains from one sample, sequenced in a study of T cell responses to AZD1222 COVID-19 vaccine. Only in-frame clones appear in the TCRdb table, and some are missing; sequencing was by immunoSEQ multiplex PCR. The table records some 150,000 clones, 75% to 85% of them present only once. Sample: peripheral blood, taken 28 days after the second dose of the MenACWY control vaccine. The receptor set was obtained from an adult who received the MenACWY meningococcal vaccine as a control.

V and J are TRBV5-1 and TRBJ2-7; weak D call: TRBD1 (6 bases). The CDR3 extends over 15 amino acids. Looked up from germline, CDR1 is SGHRS and CDR2 is YFSETQ. Trimming removed 0 bases from V and 2 bases from J, with 12 bases in between. The CDR3 region is CASSLGGTSTYEQYV. In DNA form, the CDR3 reads TGCGCCAGCAGCTTGGGGGGGACAAGTACCTACGAGCAGTACGTC.

The chain joins TRBV19 to TRBJ1-4; D is ambiguous. In germline, CDR1 is LNHDA, CDR2 SQIVND (reference sequence). The germline V and J ends were trimmed by 8 bases and 7 bases, with 8 bases remaining between them. CDR3 length equals 11 residues. CDR3 bases: TGTGCCAGTTCAAAGGGTGAAAAACTGTTTTTT. Translating gives CASSKGEKLFF.

The J gene is TRBJ2-7, the V gene TRBV12-3 or TRBV12-4; D call uncertain. The CDR3 length is 12 residues. The ends were cut back, 2 bases at V and 3 bases at J, with 5 bases in the middle. For the CDR3, the DNA is TGTGCCAGCAGTTTATTTGGCTACGAGCAGTACGTC. It yields the protein CASSLFGYEQYV.

CDR3 sequence reads: CASSKVTTGASNQPQHF. The CDR3 nucleotides read TGTGCCAGCAGCAAAGTAACGACGGGGGCAAGCAATCAGCCCCAGCATTTT. This chain joins TRBV21-1 and TRBJ1-5. TRBV21-1 is a pseudogene locus. CDR3 size: 17 residues.

The chain links TRBV7-2 to TRBJ2-2; D not resolved. Germline V gene sequence: CDR1 SGHTA, CDR2 FQGNSA. The CDR3 loop spans 16 amino acids. Trimming took 2 bases from V and 6 from J, leaving 16 bases between them. The chain's CDR3 is CASSLNVVNKAGELFF. The DNA for the CDR3 is TGTGCCAGCAGCTTAAATGTCGTTAATAAGGCCGGGGAGCTGTTTTTT.

The rearrangement links TRBV4-2 to TRBJ1-1; D is perhaps TRBD1 (6 bases). CDR3 length: 17 residues. The V end lost 1 base, the J end lost 5 bases, and 20 bases lay between the germline ends. CDR1 is LGHNA, CDR2 YNFKEQ, per germline. The CDR3 sequence: CASSQGAGDAWGTEAFF. CDR3 DNA sequence: TGTGCCAGCAGCCAAGGGGCAGGGGACGCTTGGGGGACTGAAGCTTTCTTT.

This clone showed up just a few times. This rearrangement joins TRBV2 to TRBJ2-2; 11 positions agree with TRBD1. Trimming at V came to 6 bases and at J to 1 base, leaving 4 bases not matched to a gene. The CDR3 runs to 16 residues. The germline gives CDR1 SNHLY, CDR2 FYNNEI. In DNA, the CDR3 is TGTGCCAGCAGGGACAGGGGGCGGTTGAACACCGGGGAGCTGTTTTTT. Translated, it gives CASRDRGRLNTGELFF.

The table lists this clone with many counts. The chain employs TRBV27 and TRBJ2-7; tentative D call: TRBD2 (6 bases). Germline-derived CDR1 and CDR2 are MNHEY and SMNVEV (reference sequence). V lost 8 bases and J 3 bases, leaving 8 bases between the germline ends. The CDR3 has 11 residues. The CDR3 sequence is CASGTYYEQYV. The CDR3 nucleotides read TGTGCCAGCGGGACTTACTACGAGCAGTACGTC.

This clone was recorded only once. The chain is built from TRBV30 and TRBJ2-1; D not certain. With 1 base removed from V and 8 bases from J, the gap between germline ends came to 12 bases. Per germline, CDR1 GTSNPN and CDR2 SVGIG (reference sequence). The CDR3 sequence is 13 residues long. The CDR3 here is CAWSGPYEDEQFF. CDR3 in DNA: TGTGCCTGGAGTGGACCTTACGAGGATGAGCAGTTCTTC.

V gene TRBV10-2 combines with J gene TRBJ1-4; D unclear. Between the trimmed V and J ends, which lost 3 bases and 5 bases, there was a span of 13 bases. The CDR3 runs to 15 residues. Germline assignment: CDR1 WSHSY and CDR2 SAAADI. The CDR3 sequence is CASSEVGSGNEKLFF. The DNA for the CDR3 is TGCGCCAGCAGTGAAGTGGGCAGTGGAAATGAAAAACTGTTTTTT.

The chain couples TRBV11-3 to TRBJ2-3, with TRBD1 identical over 9 bases. Trimming at V came to 3 bases and at J to 6 bases, leaving 4 bases not matched to a gene. This CDR3 has 14 residues. Germline lookup yields CDR1 SGHNT and CDR2 YENEEA. DNA of the CDR3: TGTGCCAGCAGCTTGGGACAGGGTATCGATACGCAGTATTTT. Its protein product is CASSLGQGIDTQYF. The complete variable domain, with remaining parts taken from reference TRBV11-3 and TRBJ2-3, reads EAGVVQSPRYKIIEKKQPVAFWCNPISGHNTLYWYLQNLGQGPELLIRYENEEAVDDSQLPKDRFSAERLKGVDSTLKIQPAELGDSAVYLCASSLGQGIDTQYFGPGTRLTVL.

The J gene is TRBJ2-7, the V gene TRBV7-8; D is uncertain. Per the germline V gene, CDR1 is SGHVS and CDR2 is FQNEAQ. V gave up 3 bases and J gave up 5 bases, with 11 bases separating them. CDR3 length: 13 residues. The CDR3, as DNA: TGTGCCAGCAGCTTCCCCAATTGGGACGAGCAGTACTTC. Encoded protein: CASSFPNWDEQYF.

Here the CDR3 reads CASSWGGTEAFF. The DNA of the CDR3 is TGTGCCAGTTCGTGGGGTGGCACTGAAGCTTTCTTT. The V and J genes are TRBV19 and TRBJ1-1; no definite D call. Trimming cost V 8 bases and J 4 bases, with 11 bases left between them. Germline values: CDR1 LNHDA, CDR2 SQIVND (reference sequence). This CDR3 spans 12 amino acids.

This chain uses TRBV29-1 with TRBJ2-7; TRBD2 matches at 16 bases. Germline values: CDR1 SQVTM, CDR2 ANQGSEA. There are 17 residues in the CDR3. V lost 4 bases, J lost 1 base, and 7 bases stayed unmatched. DNA for the CDR3: TGCAGCGTTGTCGGGACTAGCGGGAGGGCCTTTTCCTACGAGCAGTACTTC. Protein sequence: CSVVGTSGRAFSYEQYF.

This clone was counted a few times. The chain employs TRBV18 and TRBJ1-2, with TRBD1 identical over 7 bases. Germline V gene sequence: CDR1 KGHSH, CDR2 LQKENI. V shed 4 bases and J 0 bases; nucleotides not matched to a gene: 8. The CDR3 totals 16 residues. CDR3 sequence reads: CASSLRTGVSNYGYTF. The CDR3 DNA reads TGTGCCAGCTCACTGAGAACAGGGGTTTCTAACTATGGCTACACCTTC.

The J gene is TRBJ2-1, the V gene TRBV6-5; 8 nucleotides line up with TRBD2. There are 15 residues in the CDR3. The V gene end was trimmed by 8 bases and the J gene end by 7 bases; junction bases not matched to a gene: 13. From germline, CDR1 is MNHEY and CDR2 SVGAGI. DNA for the CDR3: TGTGCCAGCCGGCTAGCGGGCCATTTTTCGAATGAGCAGTTCTTC. This codes for CASRLAGHFSNEQFF.

V gene TRBV10-3 combines with J gene TRBJ1-2; D may be TRBD1 (5 bases). CDR1 and CDR2 from the germline V gene are ENHRY and SYGVKD. V lost 5 bases and J lost 0, with 25 bases in between. The CDR3 loop spans 19 amino acids. CDR3 sequence reads: CAISSNPRAGREANYGYTF. As DNA, the CDR3 is TGTGCCATCAGTTCAAACCCGCGGGCAGGGAGAGAGGCTAACTATGGCTACACCTTC.

The chain links TRBV12-3 or TRBV12-4 to TRBJ2-3; the match to TRBD2 covers 7 bases. V lost 11 bases and J lost 1; bases outside the gene matches: 6. This CDR3 contains 13 residues. CDR3 region: CASEGGGTDTQYF. CDR3 bases: TGTGCCTCGGAGGGAGGGGGCACAGATACGCAGTATTTT.

The chain links TRBV10-1 to TRBJ1-6; D remains unclear. Germline loops: CDR1 WNHNN, CDR2 SYGVQD (reference sequence). The CDR3 has 12 amino acids. The ends were cut back, 2 bases at V and 7 bases at J, with 3 bases in the middle. The CDR3 spells CASSEGNSPLHF. Written as DNA, the CDR3 is TGCGCCAGCAGTGAGGGAAATTCACCCCTCCACTTT.